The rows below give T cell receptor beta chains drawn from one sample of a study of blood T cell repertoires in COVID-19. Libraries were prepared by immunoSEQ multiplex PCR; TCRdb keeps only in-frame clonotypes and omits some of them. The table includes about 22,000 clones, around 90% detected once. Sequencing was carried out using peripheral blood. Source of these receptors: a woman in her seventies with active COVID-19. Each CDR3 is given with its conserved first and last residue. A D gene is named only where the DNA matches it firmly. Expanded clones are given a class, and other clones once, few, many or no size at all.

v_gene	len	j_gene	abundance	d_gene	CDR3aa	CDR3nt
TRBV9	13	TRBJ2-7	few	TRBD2	CASSAASSGREYF	TGTGCCAGCAGCGCGGCTTCTAGCGGGAGGGAGTACTTC
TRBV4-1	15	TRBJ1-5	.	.	CASSQLQDSNQPQHF	TGCGCCAGCAGCCAATTACAGGATAGCAATCAGCCCCAGCATTTT
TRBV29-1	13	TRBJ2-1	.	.	CSVEGETGNEQFF	TGCAGCGTTGAAGGGGAAACAGGGAATGAGCAGTTCTTC
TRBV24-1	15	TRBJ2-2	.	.	CATRGTASNTGELFF	TGTGCCACCAGGGGGACTGCATCGAACACCGGGGAGCTGTTTTTT
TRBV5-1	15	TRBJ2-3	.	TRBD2	CANSLAGDRTDTQYF	TGCGCCAACTCATTGGCGGGAGACCGCACAGATACGCAGTATTTT
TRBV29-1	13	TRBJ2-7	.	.	CSVPGDSTYEQYF	TGCAGCGTTCCGGGGGACAGCACCTACGAGCAGTACTTC
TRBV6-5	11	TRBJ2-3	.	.	CASQARGTQYF	TGTGCCAGCCAAGCCAGAGGTACGCAGTATTTT
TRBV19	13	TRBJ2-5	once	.	CASSIPGVETQYF	TGTGCCAGTAGTATACCTGGAGTGGAGACCCAGTACTTC
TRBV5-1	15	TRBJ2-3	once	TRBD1	CATQPGQGAIDTQYF	TGCGCCACGCAACCGGGACAGGGGGCAATAGATACGCAGTATTTT
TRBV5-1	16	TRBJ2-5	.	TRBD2	CASSLGSVAGVETQYF	TGCGCCAGCAGCTTGGGTTCTGTAGCGGGAGTGGAGACCCAGTACTTC
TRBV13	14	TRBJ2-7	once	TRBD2	CASRSGGSSYEQYF	TGTGCCAGCCGCTCGGGGGGGAGCTCCTACGAGCAGTACTTC
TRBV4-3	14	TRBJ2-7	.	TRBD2	CASSQKQGLGEQYF	TGCGCCAGCAGCCAGAAACAGGGACTAGGCGAGCAGTACTTC
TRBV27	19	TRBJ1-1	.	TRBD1	CASSLYFRDRGPLNTEAFF	TGTGCCAGCAGTTTATATTTCCGGGACAGGGGGCCCTTGAACACTGAAGCTTTCTTT
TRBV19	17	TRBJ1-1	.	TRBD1	CASSSRGRGRLDTEAFF	TGTGCCAGTAGTTCCCGCGGCAGGGGGCGTTTAGACACTGAAGCTTTCTTT
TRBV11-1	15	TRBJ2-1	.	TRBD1	CASSFNRGSYNEQFF	TGTGCCAGCAGCTTCAACAGGGGATCCTACAATGAGCAGTTCTTC
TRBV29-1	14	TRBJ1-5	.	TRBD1	CSVSQGGGNQPQHF	TGCAGCGTGTCCCAGGGGGGAGGCAATCAGCCCCAGCATTTT
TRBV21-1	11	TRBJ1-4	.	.	CARGPVEKLFF	TGTGCCAGGGGGCCAGTTGAAAAACTGTTTTTT
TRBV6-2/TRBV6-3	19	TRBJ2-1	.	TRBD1	CASSSPPGQGVRPYNEQFF	TGTGCCAGCAGTTCACCGCCGGGACAGGGGGTCCGTCCCTACAATGAGCAGTTCTTC
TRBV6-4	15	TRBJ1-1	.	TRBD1	CASSDGGGTARRAFF	TGTGCCAGCAGTGACGGTGGAGGGACAGCCCGGAGGGCTTTCTTT
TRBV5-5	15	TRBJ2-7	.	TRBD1	CASSLAQGAVYEQYF	TGTGCCAGCAGCTTAGCTCAGGGGGCAGTCTACGAGCAGTACTTC
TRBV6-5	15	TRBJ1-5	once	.	CASNPRESRNQPQHF	TGTGCCAGCAATCCGAGGGAGTCGCGCAATCAGCCCCAGCATTTT
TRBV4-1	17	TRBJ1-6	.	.	CASSPTGGGVDQSPLHF	TGCGCCAGCAGCCCGACTGGGGGGGGCGTCGATCAATCACCCCTCCACTTT
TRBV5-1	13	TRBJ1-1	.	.	CASSRLTGTEAFF	TGCGCCAGCAGCCGACTTACAGGGACTGAAGCTTTCTTT
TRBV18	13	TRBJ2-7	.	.	CASSPPGGYEQYF	TGTGCCAGCTCACCACCGGGGGGCTACGAGCAGTACTTC
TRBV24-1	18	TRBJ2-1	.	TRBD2	CATSDLQASGKSYNEQFF	TGTGCCACCAGTGATTTGCAGGCTAGCGGGAAATCCTACAATGAGCAGTTCTTC
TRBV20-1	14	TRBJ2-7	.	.	CSASGRVDSYEQYF	TGCAGTGCTAGTGGGCGGGTAGATTCCTACGAGCAGTACTTC
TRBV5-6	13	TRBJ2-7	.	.	CASSLGDSPEQYF	TGTGCCAGCAGCTTGGGGGACTCCCCTGAGCAGTACTTC
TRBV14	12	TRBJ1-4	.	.	CASSQFREKLFF	TGTGCCAGCAGCCAGTTTCGTGAAAAACTGTTTTTT
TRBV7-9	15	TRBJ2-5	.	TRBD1	CASSFRTGGSETQYF	TGTGCCAGCAGCTTCCGGACAGGGGGCTCTGAGACCCAGTACTTC
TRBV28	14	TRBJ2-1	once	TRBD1	CASRGQGSYNEQFF	TGTGCCAGCAGAGGACAGGGGTCCTACAATGAGCAGTTCTTC
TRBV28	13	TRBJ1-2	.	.	CASSSVGRYGYTF	TGTGCCAGCAGTTCTGTAGGGAGGTATGGCTACACCTTC
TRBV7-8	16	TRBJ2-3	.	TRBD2	CASSFRSGRGADTQYF	TGTGCCAGCAGCTTCCGAAGCGGGAGAGGAGCAGATACGCAGTATTTT
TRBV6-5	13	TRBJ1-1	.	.	CASSSRGNTEAFF	TGTGCCAGCAGTTCCAGGGGGAACACTGAAGCTTTCTTT
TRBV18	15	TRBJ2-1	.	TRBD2	CASSVMGTSGSNRFF	TGTGCCAGCTCTGTCATGGGGACTAGCGGGAGTAACAGGTTCTTC
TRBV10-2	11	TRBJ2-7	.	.	CASSELSEQYF	TGCGCCAGCAGTGAACTAAGCGAGCAGTACTTC
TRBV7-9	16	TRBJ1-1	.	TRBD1	CASSLPLARGITEAFF	TGTGCCAGCAGCTTACCCCTGGCCAGGGGGATAACTGAAGCTTTCTTT
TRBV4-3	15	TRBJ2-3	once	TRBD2	CASSQTSGSTDTQYF	TGCGCCAGCAGCCAGACTAGCGGGAGCACAGATACGCAGTATTTT
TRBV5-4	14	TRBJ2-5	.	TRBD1	CASSLRQGLETQYF	TGTGCCAGCAGCCTAAGACAGGGGTTGGAGACCCAGTACTTC
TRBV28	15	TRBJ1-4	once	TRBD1	CASSPPGQGNEKLFF	TGTGCCAGCAGTCCCCCGGGACAGGGGAACGAAAAACTGTTTTTT
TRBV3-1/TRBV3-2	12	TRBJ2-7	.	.	CASTGLNNEQYF	TGTGCCAGCACCGGACTTAACAACGAGCAGTACTTC
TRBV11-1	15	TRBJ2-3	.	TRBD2	CASSPSGGVTDTQYF	TGTGCCAGCAGCCCATCGGGGGGAGTTACAGATACGCAGTATTTT
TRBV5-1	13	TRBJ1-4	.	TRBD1	CASRDRGNEKLFF	TGCGCCTCCCGGGACAGGGGAAATGAAAAACTGTTTTTT
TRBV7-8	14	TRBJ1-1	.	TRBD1	CASSLDRGRAEAFF	TGTGCCAGCAGCTTGGACAGGGGGCGGGCTGAAGCTTTCTTT
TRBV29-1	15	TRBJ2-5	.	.	CSVGEDTRLQETQYF	TGCAGCGTTGGTGAGGACACCAGATTACAAGAGACCCAGTACTTC
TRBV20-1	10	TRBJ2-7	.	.	CSAADTQQYF	TGCAGTGCCGCGGACACTCAGCAGTACTTC
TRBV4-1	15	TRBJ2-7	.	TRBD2	CASSLGLAGVLQQYF	TGCGCCAGCAGCCTGGGACTAGCGGGAGTACTCCAGCAGTACTTC
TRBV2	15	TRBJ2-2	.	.	CASTQDLNRIGELFF	TGTGCCAGCACCCAGGACTTAAATCGGATCGGGGAGCTGTTTTTT
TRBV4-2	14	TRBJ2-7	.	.	CASSDGQGSYEQYF	TGTGCCAGCAGCGACGGGCAGGGGTCCTACGAGCAGTACTTC
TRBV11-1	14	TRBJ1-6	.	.	CASSRTWRDSPLHF	TGTGCCAGCAGCCGGACCTGGAGGGATTCACCCCTCCACTTT
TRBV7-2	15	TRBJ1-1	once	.	CASSLHQGRFTEAFF	TGTGCCAGCAGCTTACACCAGGGTCGGTTCACTGAAGCTTTCTTT
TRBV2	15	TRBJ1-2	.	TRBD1	CASRRDRQDNYGYTF	TGTGCCAGCAGGAGGGACAGGCAGGATAACTATGGCTACACCTTC
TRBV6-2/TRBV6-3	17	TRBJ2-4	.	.	CASSPLWVTSPKNIQYF	TGTGCCAGCAGCCCCCTCTGGGTGACAAGTCCCAAAAACATTCAGTACTTC